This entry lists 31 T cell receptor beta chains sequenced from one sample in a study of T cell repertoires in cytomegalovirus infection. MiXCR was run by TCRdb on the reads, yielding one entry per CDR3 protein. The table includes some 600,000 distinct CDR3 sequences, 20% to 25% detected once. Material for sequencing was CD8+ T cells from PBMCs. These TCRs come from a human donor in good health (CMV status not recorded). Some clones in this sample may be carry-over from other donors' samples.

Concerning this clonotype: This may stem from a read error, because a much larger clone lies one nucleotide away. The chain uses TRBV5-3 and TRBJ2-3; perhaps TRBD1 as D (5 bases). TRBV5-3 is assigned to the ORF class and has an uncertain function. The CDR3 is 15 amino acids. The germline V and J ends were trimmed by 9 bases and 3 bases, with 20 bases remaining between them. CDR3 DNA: TGTGCCAACAGCTTGGTAGGGGTTTTAACAGATACGCAGTATTTT. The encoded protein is CANSLVGVLTDTQYF.

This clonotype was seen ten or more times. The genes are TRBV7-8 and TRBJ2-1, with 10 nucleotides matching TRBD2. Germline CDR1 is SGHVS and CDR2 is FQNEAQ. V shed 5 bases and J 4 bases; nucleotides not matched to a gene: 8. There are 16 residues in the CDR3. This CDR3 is CASSLSGGAGYNEQFF. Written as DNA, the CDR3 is TGTGCCAGCAGCCTAAGCGGGGGGGCTGGGTACAATGAGCAGTTCTTC.

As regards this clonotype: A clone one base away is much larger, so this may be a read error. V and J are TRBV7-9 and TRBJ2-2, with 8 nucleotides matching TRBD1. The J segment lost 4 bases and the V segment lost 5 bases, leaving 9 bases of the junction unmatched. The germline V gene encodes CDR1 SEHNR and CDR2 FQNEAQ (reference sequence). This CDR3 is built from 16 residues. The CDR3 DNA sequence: TGTGCCAGCAGCCCCGACAGGGGCCAGAGCACCGGGGAGCTGTTTTTT. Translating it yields CASSPDRGQSTGELFF.

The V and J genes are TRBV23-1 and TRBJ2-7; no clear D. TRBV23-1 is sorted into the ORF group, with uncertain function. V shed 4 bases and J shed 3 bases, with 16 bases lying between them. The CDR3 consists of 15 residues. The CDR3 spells CASSLRRVEIYEQYV. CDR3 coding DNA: TGCGCCAGCAGTCTCCGCCGGGTCGAGATCTACGAGCAGTACGTC.

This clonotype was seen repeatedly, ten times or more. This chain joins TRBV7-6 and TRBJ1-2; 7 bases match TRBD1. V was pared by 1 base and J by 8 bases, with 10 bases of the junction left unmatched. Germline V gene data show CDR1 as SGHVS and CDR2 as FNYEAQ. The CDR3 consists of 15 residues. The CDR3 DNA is TGTGCCAGCAGCTTAGTCCAGCAGGGGGATCACGGCTACACCTTC. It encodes CASSLVQQGDHGYTF.

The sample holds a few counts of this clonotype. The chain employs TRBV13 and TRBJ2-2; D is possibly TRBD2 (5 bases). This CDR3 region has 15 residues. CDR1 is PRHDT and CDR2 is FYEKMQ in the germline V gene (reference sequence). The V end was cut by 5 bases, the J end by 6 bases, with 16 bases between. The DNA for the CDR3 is TGTGCCAGCAGCCAGCGAGGGAATAGTGCCGGGGAGCTGTTTTTT. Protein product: CASSQRGNSAGELFF.

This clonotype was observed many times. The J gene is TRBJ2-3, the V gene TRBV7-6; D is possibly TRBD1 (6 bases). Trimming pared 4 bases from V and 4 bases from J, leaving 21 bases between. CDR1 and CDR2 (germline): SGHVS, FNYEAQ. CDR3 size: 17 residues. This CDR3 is CASSSQGGPNKADTQYF. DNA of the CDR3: TGTGCCAGCAGCTCACAAGGGGGACCCAACAAAGCAGATACGCAGTATTTT.

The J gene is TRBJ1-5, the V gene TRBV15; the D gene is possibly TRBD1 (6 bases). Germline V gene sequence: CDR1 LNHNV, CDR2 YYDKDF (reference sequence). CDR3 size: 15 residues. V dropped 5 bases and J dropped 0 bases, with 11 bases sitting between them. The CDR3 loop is CATSSDRNSNQPQHF. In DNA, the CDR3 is TGTGCCACCAGCTCCGACAGGAATAGCAATCAGCCCCAGCATTTT.

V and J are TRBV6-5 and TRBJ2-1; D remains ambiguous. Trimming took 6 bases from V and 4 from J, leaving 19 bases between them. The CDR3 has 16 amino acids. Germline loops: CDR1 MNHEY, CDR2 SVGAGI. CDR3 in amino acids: CASRPTSRVAYNEQFF. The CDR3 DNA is TGTGCCAGCAGACCTACGTCTAGGGTAGCATACAATGAGCAGTTCTTC.

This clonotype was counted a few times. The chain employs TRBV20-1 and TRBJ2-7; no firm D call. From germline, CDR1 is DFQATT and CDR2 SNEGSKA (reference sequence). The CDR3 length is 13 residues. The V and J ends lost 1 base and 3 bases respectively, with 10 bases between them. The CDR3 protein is CSARALDIYEQYF. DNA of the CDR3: TGCAGTGCTAGAGCCTTGGATATCTACGAGCAGTACTTC.

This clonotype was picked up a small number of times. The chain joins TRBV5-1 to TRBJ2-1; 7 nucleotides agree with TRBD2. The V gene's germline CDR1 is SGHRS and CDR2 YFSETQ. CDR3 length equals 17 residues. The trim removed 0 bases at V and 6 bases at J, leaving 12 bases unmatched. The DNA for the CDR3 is TGCGCCAGCAGCTTGGAGCCCCGGGGGGTCCCCGGCAATGAGCAGTTCTTC. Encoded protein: CASSLEPRGVPGNEQFF. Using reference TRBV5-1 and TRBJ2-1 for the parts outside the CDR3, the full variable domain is KAGVTQTPRYLIKTRGQQVTLSCSPISGHRSVSWYQQTPGQGLQFLFEYFSETQRNKGNFPGRFSGRQFSNSRSEMNVSTLELGDSALYLCASSLEPRGVPGNEQFFGPGTRLTVL.

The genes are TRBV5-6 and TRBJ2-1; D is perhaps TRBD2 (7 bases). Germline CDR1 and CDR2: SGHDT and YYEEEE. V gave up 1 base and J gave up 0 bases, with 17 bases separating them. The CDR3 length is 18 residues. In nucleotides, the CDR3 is TGTGCCAGCAGCTTGCTATCGGGGGGCGGGAGCTCCTACAATGAGCAGTTCTTC. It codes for CASSLLSGGGSSYNEQFF.

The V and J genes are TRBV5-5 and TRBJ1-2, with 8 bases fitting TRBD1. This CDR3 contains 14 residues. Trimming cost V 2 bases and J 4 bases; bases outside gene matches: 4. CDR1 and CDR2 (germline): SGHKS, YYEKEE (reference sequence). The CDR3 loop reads CASSFAGGPYGYTF. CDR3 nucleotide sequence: TGTGCCAGCAGCTTCGCAGGGGGCCCCTATGGCTACACCTTC.

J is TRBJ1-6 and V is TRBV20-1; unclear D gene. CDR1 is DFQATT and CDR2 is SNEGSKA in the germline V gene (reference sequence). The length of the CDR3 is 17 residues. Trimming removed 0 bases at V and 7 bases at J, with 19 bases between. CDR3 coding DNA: TGCAGTGCTAGAGAGGGTCCTAAGGCGGCAGCCAATTCACCCCTCCACTTT. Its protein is CSAREGPKAAANSPLHF.

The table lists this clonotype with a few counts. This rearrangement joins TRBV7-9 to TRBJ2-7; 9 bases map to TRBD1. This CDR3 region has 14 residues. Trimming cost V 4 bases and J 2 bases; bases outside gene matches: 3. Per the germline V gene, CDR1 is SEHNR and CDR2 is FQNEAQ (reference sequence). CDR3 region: CASSWDRAPYEQYF. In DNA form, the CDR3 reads TGTGCCAGCAGCTGGGACAGGGCCCCCTACGAGCAGTACTTC.

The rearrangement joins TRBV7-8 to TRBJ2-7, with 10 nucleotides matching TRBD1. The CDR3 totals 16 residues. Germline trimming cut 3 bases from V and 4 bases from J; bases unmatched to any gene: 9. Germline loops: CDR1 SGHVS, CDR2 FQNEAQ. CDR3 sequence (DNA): TGTGCCAGCAGCTTGTCCGGGACAGGGGTATTGTACGAGCAGTACTTC. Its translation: CASSLSGTGVLYEQYF.

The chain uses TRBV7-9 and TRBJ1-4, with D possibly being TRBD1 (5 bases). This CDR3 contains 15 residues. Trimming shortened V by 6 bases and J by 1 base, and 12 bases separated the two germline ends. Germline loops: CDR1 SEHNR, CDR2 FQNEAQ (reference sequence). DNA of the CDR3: TGTGCCAGCAGACCGGCGGGGGGAACTAATGAAAAACTGTTTTTT. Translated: CASRPAGGTNEKLFF.

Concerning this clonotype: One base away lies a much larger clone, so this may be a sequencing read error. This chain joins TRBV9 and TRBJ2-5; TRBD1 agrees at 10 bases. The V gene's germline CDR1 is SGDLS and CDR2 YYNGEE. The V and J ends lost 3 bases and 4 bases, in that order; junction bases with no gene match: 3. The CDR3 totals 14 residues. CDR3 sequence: CASSARDRGETQYF. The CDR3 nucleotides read TGTGCCAGCAGCGCCCGGGACAGGGGAGAGACCCAGTACTTC.

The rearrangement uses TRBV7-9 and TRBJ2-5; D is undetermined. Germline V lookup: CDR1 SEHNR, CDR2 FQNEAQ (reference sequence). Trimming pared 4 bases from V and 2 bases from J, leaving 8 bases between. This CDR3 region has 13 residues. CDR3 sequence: CASSSIRQETQYF. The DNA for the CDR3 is TGTGCCAGCAGCTCAATTCGGCAAGAGACCCAGTACTTC.

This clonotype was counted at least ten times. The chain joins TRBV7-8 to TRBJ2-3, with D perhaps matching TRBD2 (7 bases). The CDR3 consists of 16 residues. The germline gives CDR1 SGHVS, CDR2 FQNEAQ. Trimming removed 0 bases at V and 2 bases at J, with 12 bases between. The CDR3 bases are TGTGCCAGCAGCTTAGCAGGGGGGAGGGTCACAGATACGCAGTATTTT. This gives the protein CASSLAGGRVTDTQYF. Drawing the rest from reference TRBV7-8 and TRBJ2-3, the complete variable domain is GAGVSQSPRYKVAKRGQDVALRCDPISGHVSLFWYQQALGQGPEFLTYFQNEAQLDKSGLPSDRFFAERPEGSVSTLKIQRTQQEDSAVYLCASSLAGGRVTDTQYFGPGTRLTVL.

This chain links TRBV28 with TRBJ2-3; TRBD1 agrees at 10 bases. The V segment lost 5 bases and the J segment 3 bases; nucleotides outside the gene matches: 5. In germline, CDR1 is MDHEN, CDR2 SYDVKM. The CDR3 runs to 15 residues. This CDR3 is CASSADRGRTDTQYF. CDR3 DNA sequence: TGTGCCAGCAGTGCGGACAGGGGGAGGACAGATACGCAGTATTTT.

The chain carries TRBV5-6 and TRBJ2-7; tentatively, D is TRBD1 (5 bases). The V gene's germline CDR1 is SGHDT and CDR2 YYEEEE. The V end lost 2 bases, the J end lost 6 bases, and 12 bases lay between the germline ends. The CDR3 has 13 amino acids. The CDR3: CASSFGARGEQYV. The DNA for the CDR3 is TGTGCCAGCAGCTTTGGGGCCAGAGGCGAGCAGTACGTC.

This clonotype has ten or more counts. In nucleotides, the CDR3 is TGTGCCAGCAGTCCTAGCTCGGGCCAGCCCCAGCATTTT. It translates to CASSPSSGQPQHF. This chain joins TRBV7-9 and TRBJ1-5; D remains ambiguous. The CDR3 has 13 amino acids. Germline V gene sequence: CDR1 SEHNR, CDR2 FQNEAQ (reference sequence). The V gene lost 6 bases and the J gene lost 7 bases, with 13 bases spanning the gap.

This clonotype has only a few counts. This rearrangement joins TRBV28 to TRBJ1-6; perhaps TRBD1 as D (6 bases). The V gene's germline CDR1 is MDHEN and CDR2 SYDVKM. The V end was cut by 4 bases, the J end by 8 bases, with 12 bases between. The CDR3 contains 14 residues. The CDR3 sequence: CASSWTVLDSPLHF. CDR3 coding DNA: TGTGCCAGCAGTTGGACAGTTTTGGATTCACCCCTCCACTTT.

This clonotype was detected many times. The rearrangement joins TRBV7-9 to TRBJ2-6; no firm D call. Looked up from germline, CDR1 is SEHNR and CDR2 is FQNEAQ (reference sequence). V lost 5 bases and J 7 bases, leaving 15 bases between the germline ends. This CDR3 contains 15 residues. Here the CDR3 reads CASSAPAHEANVLTF. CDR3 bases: TGTGCCAGCAGCGCCCCGGCACATGAAGCCAACGTCCTGACTTTC.

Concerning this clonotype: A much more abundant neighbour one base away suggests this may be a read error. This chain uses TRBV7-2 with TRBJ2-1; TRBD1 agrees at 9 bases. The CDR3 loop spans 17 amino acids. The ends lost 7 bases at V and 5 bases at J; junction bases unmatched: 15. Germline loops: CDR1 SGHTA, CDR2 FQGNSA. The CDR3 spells CASNIRSEDRGHNEQFF. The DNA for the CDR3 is TGTGCCAGCAACATCAGATCAGAGGACAGGGGCCACAATGAGCAGTTCTTC.

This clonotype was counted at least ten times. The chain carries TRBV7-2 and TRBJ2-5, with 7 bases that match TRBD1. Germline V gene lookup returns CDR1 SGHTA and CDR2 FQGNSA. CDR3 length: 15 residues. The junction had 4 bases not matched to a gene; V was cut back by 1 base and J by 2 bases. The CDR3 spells CASSLVRGRQETQYF. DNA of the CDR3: TGTGCCAGCAGCTTAGTGAGGGGGCGGCAAGAGACCCAGTACTTC.

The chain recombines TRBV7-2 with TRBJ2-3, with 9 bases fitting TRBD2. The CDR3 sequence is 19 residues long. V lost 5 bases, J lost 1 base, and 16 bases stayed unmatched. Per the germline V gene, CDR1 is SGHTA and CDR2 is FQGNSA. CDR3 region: CASSLTPTGTSIRTDTQYF. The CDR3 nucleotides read TGTGCCAGCAGCCTTACCCCGACCGGGACTAGCATACGCACAGATACGCAGTATTTT. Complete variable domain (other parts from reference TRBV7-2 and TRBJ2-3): GAGVSQSPSNKVTEKGKDVELRCDPISGHTALYWYRQSLGQGLEFLIYFQGNSAPDKSGLPSDRFSAERTGGSVSTLTIQRTQQEDSAVYLCASSLTPTGTSIRTDTQYFGPGTRLTVL.

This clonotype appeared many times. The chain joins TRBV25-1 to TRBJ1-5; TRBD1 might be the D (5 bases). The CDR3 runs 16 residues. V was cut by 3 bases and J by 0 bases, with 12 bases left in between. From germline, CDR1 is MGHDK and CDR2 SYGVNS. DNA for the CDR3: TGTGCCAGCAGTGAGGAAGGGGATGATAGCAATCAGCCCCAGCATTTT. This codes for CASSEEGDDSNQPQHF. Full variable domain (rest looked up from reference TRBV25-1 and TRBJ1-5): EADIYQTPRYLVIGTGKKITLECSQTMGHDKMYWYQQDPGMELHLIHYSYGVNSTEKGDLSSESTVSRIRTEHFPLTLESARPSHTSQYLCASSEEGDDSNQPQHFGDGTRLSIL.

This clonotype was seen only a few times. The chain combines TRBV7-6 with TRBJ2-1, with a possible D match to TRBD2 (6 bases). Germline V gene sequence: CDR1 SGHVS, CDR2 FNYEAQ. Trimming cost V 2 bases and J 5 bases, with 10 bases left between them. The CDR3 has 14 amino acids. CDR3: CASSLRWGDNEQFF. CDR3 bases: TGTGCCAGCAGCTTAAGATGGGGGGACAATGAGCAGTTCTTC.

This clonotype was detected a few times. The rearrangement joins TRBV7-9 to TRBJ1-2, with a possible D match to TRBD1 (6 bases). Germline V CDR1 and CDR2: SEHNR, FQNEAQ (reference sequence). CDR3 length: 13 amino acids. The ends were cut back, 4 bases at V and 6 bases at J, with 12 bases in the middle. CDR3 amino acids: CASSSPRQDGYTF. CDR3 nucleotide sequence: TGTGCCAGCAGCTCCCCCCGACAGGATGGCTACACCTTC.